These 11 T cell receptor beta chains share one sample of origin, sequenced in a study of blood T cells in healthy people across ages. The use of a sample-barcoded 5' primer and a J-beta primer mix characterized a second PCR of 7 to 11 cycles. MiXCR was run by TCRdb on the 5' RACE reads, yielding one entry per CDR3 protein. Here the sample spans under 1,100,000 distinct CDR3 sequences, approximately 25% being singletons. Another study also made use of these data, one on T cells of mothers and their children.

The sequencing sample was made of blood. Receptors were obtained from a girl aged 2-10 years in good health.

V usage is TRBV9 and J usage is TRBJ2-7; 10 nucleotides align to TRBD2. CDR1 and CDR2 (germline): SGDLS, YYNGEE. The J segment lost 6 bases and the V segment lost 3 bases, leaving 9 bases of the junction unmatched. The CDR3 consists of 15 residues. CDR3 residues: CASSEKAGGPLEQYF. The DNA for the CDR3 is TGTGCCAGCAGCGAGAAAGCGGGAGGGCCCCTCGAGCAGTACTTC.

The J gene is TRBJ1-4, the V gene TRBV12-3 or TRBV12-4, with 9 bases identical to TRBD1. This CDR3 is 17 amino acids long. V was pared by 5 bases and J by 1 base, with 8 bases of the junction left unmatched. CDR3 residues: CASSQTGTGLTNEKLFF. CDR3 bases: TGTGCCAGCAGTCAAACCGGGACAGGGTTAACTAATGAAAAACTGTTTTTT.

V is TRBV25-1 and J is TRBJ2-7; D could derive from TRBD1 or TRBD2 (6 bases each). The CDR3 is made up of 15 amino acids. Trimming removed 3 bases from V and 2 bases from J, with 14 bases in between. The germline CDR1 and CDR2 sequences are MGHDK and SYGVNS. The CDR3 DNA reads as TGTGCCAGCAGTGATCCACAGAGGGGGGCCTACGAGCAGTACTTC. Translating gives CASSDPQRGAYEQYF.

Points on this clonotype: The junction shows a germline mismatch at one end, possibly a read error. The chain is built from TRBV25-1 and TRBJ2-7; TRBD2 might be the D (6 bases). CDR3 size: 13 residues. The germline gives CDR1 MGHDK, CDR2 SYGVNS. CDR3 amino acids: CATLPGSQYEQYF. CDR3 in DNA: TGCGCCACCTTACCCGGGAGCCAATACGAGCAGTACTTC.

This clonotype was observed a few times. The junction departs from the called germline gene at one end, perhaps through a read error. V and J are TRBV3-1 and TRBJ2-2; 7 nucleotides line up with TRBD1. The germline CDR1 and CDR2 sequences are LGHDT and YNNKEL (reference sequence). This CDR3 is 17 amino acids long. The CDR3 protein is CANSLNGPRGLTGELFF. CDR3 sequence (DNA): TGTGCCAACAGCCTAAACGGACCTAGGGGGCTCACCGGGGAGCTGTTTTTT.

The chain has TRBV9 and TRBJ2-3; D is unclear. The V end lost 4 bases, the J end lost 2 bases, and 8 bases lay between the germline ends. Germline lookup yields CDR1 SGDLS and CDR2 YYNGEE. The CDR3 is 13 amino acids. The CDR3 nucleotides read TGTGCCAGCAGCACCCGCACCACAGATACGCAGTATTTT. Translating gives CASSTRTTDTQYF.

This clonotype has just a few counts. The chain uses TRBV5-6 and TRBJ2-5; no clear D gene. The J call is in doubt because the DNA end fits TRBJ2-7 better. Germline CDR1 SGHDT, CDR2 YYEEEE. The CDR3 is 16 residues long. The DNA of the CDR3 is TGTGCCAGCAGCTTGCCCCAGCGCTCGTACTCCTACGAGCAGTACTTC. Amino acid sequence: CASSLPQRSYSYEQYF.

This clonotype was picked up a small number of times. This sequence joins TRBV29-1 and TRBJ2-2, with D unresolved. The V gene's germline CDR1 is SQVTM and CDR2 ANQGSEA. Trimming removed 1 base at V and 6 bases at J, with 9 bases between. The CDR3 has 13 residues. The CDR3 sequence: CSVEVGPSGELFF. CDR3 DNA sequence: TGCAGCGTTGAAGTGGGTCCGTCCGGGGAGCTGTTTTTT.

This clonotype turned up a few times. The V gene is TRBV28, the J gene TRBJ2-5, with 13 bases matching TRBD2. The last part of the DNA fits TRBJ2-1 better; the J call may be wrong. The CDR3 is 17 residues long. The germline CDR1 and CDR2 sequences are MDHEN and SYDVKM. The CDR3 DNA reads TGTGCCAGCAGTGTACTAGCGGGAGGGGGACCCTACAATGAGCAGTTCTTC. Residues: CASSVLAGGGPYNEQFF.

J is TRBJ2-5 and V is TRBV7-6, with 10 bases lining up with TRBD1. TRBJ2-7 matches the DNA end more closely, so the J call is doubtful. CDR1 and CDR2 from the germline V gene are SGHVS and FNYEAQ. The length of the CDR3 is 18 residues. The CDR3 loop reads CAISESKTGGSYAHEQYF. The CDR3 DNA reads TGTGCCATCAGTGAGTCGAAGACAGGGGGCTCTTACGCCCACGAGCAGTACTTC.

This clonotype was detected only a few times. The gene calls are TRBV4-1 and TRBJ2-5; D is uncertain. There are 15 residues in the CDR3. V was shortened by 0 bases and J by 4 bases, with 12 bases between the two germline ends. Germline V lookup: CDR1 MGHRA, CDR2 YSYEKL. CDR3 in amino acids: CASSQDRLLGETQYF. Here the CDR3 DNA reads TGCGCCAGCAGCCAAGACCGCCTCCTTGGAGAGACCCAGTACTTC.